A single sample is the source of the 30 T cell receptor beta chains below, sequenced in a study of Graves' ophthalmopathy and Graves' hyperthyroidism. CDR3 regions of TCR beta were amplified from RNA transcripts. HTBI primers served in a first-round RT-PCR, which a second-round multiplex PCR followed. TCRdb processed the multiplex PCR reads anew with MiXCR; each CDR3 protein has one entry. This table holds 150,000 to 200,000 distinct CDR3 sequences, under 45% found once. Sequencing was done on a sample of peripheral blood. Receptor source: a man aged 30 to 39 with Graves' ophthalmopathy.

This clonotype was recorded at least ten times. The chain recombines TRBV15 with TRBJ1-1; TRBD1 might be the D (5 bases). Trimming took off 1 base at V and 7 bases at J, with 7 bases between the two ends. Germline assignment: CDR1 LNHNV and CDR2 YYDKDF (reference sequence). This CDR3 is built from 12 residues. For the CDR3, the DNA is TGTGCCACCAGCAGAGCAGGGATTGAAGCTTTCTTT. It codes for CATSRAGIEAFF.

CDR3: CASSGQGGGETQYF. CDR3 bases: TGTGCCAGCAGCGGACAGGGAGGGGGGGAGACCCAGTACTTC. The rearrangement joins TRBV12-3 or TRBV12-4 to TRBJ2-5; weak D call: TRBD1 (8 bases). The CDR3 extends over 14 amino acids. Trimming removed 6 bases at V and 5 bases at J, with 16 bases between.

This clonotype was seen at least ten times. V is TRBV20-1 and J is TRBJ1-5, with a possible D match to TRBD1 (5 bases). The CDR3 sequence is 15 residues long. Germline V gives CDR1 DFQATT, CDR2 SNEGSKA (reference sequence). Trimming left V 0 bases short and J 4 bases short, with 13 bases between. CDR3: CSARDAAGINQPQHF. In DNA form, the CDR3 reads TGCAGTGCTAGAGACGCCGCAGGGATAAATCAGCCCCAGCATTTT.

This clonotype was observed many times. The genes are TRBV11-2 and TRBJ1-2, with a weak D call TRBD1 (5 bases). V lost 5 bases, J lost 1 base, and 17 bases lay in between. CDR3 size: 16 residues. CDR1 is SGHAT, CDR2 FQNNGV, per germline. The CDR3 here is CASSRSPGDLNYGYTF. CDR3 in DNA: TGTGCCAGCAGCCGGTCCCCGGGGGACCTTAACTATGGCTACACCTTC.

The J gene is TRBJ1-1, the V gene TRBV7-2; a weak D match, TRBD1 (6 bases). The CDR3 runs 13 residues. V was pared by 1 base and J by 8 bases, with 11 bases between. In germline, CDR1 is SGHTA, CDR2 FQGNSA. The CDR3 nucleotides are TGTGCCAGCAGCTTAGGGGCAGGGGTAGAAGCTTTCTTT. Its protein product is CASSLGAGVEAFF.

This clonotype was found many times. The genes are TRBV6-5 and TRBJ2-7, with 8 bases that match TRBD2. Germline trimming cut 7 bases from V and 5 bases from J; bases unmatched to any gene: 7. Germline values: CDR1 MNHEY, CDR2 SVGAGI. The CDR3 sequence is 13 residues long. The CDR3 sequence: CASKRAGAHEQYF. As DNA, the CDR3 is TGTGCCAGCAAGCGAGCGGGAGCACACGAGCAGTACTTC.

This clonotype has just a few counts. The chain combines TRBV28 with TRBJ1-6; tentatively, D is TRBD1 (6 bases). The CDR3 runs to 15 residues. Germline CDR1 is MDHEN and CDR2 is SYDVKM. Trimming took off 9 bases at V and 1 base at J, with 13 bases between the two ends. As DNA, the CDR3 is TGTGCCAGTATTACAGGGTCGTCCTATAATTCACCCCTCCACTTT. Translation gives CASITGSSYNSPLHF.

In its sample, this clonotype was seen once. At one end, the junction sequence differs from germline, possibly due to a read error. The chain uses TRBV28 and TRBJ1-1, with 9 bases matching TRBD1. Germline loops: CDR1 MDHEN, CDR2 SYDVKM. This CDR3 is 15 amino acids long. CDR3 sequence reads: CASSSAGQGQPEASF. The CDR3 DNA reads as TGTGCCAGCAGCTCCGCGGGACAGGGACAACCTGAAGCTTCCTTT.

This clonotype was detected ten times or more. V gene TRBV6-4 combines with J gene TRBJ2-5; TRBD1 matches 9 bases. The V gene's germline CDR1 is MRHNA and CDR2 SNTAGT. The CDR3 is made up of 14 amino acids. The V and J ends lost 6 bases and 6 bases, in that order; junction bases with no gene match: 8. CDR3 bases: TGTGCCAGCAGCGAGACAGGGGGATCGAAGACCCAGTACTTC. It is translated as CASSETGGSKTQYF.

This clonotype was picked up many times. DNA of the CDR3: TGTGCCAGCAGCCTAAGGGGGGGGGTCAATCAGCCCCAGCATTTT. Its protein is CASSLRGGVNQPQHF. The chain links TRBV6-5 to TRBJ1-5, with a weak D call TRBD1 (6 bases). Trimming removed 6 bases from V and 3 bases from J, with 15 bases in between. CDR3 length equals 15 residues. The germline V gene has CDR1 MNHEY and CDR2 SVGAGI.

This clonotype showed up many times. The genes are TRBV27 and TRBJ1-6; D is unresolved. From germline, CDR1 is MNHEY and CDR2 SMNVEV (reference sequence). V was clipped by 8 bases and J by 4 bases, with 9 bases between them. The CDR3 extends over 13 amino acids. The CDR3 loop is CASAGSYNSPLHF. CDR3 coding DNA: TGTGCCAGCGCCGGCTCTTATAATTCACCCCTCCACTTT.

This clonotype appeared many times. Here the CDR3 DNA reads TGTGCCAGCAGCCCAAGTGGGGACAGATACTATGGCTACACCTTC. Its translation: CASSPSGDRYYGYTF. The chain carries TRBV6-6 and TRBJ1-2; 7 bases fit TRBD1. This CDR3 has 15 amino acids. CDR1 is MNHNY, CDR2 SVGAGI, per germline (reference sequence). The ends lost 6 bases at V and 3 bases at J; junction bases unmatched: 10.

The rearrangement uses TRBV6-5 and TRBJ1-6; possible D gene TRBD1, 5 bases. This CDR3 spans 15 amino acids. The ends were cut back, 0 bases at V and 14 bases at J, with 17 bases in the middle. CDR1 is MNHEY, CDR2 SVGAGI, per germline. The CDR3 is CASSYSRGALGTLHF. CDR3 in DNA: TGTGCCAGCAGTTACTCAAGAGGGGCTCTCGGTACCCTCCACTTT.

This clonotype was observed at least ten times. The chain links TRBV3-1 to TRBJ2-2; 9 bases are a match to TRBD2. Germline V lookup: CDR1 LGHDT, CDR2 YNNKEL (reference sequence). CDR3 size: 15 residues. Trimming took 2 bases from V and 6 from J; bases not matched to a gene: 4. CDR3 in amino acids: CASSQFAGGPGELFF. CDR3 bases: TGTGCCAGCAGCCAATTCGCGGGAGGGCCCGGGGAGCTGTTTTTT.

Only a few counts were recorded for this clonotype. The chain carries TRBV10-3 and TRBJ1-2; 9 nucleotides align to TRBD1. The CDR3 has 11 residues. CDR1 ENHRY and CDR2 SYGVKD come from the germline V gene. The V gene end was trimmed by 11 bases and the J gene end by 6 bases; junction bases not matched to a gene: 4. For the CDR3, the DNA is TGTGCCTCGTGGGACAGGGATGGCTACACCTTC. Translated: CASWDRDGYTF.

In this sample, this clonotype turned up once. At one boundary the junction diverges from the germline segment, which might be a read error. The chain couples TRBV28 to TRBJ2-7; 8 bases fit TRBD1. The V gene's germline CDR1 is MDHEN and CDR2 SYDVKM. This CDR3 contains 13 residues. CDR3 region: CASSRGPTYKQYF. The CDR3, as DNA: TGTGCCAGCAGCAGGGGGCCCACCTACAAGCAGTACTTC.

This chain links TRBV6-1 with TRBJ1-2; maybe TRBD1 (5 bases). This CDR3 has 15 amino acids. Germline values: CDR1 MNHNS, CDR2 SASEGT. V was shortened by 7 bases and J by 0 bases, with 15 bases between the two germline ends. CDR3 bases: TGTGCCAGCACCCGACAGCTTTCGACTAACTATGGCTACACCTTC. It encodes CASTRQLSTNYGYTF.

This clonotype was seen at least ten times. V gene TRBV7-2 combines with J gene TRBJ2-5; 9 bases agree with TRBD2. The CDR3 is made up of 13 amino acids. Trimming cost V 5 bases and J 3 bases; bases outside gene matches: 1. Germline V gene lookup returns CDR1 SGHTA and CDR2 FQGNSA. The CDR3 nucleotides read TGTGCCAGCAGCGGCGGGGGGGAAGAGACCCAGTACTTC. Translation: CASSGGGEETQYF.

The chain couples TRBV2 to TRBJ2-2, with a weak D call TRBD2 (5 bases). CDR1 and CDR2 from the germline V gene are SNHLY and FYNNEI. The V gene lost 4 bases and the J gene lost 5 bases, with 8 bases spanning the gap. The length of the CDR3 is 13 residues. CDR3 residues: CASSGTSTGELFF. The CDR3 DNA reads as TGTGCCAGCAGTGGGACTTCTACCGGGGAGCTGTTTTTT.

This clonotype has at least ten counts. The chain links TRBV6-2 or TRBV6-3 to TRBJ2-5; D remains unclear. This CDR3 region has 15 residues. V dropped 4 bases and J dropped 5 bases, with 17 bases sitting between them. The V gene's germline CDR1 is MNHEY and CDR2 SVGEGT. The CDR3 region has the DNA TGTGCCAGCAGTTTGGTGGTCGAACGGCGGGAGACCCAGTACTTC. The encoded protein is CASSLVVERRETQYF.

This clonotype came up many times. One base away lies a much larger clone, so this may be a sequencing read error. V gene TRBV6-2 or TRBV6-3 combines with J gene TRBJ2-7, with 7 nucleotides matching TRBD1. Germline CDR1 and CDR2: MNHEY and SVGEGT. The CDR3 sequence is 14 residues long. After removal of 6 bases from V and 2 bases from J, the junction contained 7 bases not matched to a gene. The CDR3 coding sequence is TGTGCCAGCAGCCTCAGGGGGTCCCCCTACGAGCAGTACTTC. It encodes CASSLRGSPYEQYF.

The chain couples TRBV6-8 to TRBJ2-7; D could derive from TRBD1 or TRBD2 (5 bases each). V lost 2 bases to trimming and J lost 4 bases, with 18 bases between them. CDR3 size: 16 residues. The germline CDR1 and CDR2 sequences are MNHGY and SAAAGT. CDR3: CASSYNRSPGKYEQYF. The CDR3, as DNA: TGTGCCAGCAGTTACAACAGGTCACCGGGGAAGTACGAGCAGTACTTC.

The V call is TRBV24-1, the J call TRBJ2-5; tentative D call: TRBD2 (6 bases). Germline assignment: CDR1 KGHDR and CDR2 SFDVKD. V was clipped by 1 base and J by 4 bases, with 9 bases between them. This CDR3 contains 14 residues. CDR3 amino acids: CATSDFLGGETQYF. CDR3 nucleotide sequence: TGTGCCACCAGTGATTTCCTCGGGGGAGAGACCCAGTACTTC.

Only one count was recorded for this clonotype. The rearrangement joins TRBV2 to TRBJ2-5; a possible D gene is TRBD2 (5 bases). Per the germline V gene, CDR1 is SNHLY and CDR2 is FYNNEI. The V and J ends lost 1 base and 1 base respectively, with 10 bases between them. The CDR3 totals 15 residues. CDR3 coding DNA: TGTGCCAGCAGTGAAGACCCTAGCCTCCAAGAGACCCAGTACTTC. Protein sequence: CASSEDPSLQETQYF. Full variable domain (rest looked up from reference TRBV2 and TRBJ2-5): EPEVTQTPSHQVTQMGQEVILRCVPISNHLYFYWYRQILGQKVEFLVSFYNNEISEKSEIFDDQFSVERPDGSNFTLKIRSTKLEDSAMYFCASSEDPSLQETQYFGPGTRLLVL.

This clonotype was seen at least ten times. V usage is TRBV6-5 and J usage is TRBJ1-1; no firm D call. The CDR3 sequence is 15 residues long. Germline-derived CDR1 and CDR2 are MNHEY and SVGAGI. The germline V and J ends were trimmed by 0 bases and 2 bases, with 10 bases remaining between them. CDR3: CASSYSSTGNTEAFF. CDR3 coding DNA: TGTGCCAGCAGTTACTCGTCGACGGGAAACACTGAAGCTTTCTTT.

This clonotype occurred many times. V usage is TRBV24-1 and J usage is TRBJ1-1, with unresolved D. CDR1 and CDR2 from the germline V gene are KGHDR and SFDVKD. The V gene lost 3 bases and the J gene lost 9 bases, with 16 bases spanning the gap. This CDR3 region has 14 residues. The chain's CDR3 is CATSDGGRQSQAFF. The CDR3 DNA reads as TGTGCCACCAGTGATGGTGGACGGCAATCCCAAGCTTTCTTT.

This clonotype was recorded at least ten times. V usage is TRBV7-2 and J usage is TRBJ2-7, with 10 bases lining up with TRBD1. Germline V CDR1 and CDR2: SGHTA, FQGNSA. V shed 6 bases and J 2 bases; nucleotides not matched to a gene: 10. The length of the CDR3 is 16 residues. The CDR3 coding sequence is TGTGCCAGCAGGAAACTAACCGGGACAGGGGCCTACGAGCAGTACTTC. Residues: CASRKLTGTGAYEQYF.

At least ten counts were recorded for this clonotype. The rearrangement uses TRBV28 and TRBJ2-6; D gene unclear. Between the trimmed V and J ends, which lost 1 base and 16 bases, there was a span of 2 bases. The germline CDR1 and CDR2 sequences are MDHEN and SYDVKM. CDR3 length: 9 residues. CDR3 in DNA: TGTGCCAGCAGTTTATCTCTGACTTTC. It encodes CASSLSLTF.

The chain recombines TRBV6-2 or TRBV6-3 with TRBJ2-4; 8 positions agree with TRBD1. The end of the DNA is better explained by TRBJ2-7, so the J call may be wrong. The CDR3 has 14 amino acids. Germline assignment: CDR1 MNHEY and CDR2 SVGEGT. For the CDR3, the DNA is TGTGCCAGCAGCTTCGGACAGGGTCGGTACGAGCAGTACTTC. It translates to CASSFGQGRYEQYF.

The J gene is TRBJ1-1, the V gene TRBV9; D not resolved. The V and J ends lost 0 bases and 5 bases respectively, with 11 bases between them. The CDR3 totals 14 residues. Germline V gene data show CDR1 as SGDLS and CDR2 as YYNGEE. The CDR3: CASSVADPGTEAFF. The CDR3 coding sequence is TGTGCCAGCAGCGTAGCGGACCCTGGGACTGAAGCTTTCTTT.